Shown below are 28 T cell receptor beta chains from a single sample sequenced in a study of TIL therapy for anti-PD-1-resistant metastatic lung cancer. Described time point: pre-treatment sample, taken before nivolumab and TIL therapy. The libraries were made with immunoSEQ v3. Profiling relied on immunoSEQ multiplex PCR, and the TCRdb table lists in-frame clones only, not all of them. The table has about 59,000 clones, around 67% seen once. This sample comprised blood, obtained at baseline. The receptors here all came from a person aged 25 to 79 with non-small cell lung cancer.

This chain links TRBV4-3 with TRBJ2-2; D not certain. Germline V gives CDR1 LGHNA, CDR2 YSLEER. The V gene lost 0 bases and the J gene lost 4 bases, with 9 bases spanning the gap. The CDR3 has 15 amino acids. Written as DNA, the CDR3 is TGCGCCAGCAGCCAAGAAGTGCTCAGCACCGGGGAGCTGTTTTTT. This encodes CASSQEVLSTGELFF.

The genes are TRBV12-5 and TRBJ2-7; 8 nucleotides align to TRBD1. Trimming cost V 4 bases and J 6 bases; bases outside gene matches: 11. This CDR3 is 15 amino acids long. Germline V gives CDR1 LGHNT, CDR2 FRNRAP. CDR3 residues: CASGSNTGTGGEQYF. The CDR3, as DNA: TGTGCTAGTGGTTCAAATACCGGGACAGGTGGCGAGCAGTACTTC.

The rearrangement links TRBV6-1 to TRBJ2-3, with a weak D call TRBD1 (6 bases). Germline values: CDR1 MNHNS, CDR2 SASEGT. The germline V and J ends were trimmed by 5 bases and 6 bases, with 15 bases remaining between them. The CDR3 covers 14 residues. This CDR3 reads CASSLQGFSDTQYF. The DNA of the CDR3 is TGTGCCAGCAGTCTACAGGGTTTTTCCGATACGCAGTATTTT.

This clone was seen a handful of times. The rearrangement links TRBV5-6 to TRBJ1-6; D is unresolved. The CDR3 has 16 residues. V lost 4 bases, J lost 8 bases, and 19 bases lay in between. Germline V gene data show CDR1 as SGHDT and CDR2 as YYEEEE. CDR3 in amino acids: CASSLAPIALDSPLHF. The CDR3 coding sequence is TGTGCCAGCAGCCTCGCCCCAATTGCCTTGGATTCACCCCTCCACTTT.

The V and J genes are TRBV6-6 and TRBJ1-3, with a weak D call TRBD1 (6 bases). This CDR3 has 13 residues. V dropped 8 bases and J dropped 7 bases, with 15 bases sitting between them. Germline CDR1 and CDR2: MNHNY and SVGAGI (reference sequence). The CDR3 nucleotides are TGTGCCAGCGGGGATCAGGGGTATAACACCATATATTTT. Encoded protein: CASGDQGYNTIYF.

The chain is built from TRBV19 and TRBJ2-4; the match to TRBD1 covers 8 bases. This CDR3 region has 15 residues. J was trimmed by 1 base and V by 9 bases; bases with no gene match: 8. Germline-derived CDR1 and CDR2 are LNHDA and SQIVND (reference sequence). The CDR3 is CASTGQGEAKNIQYF. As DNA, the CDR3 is TGTGCCAGCACTGGACAGGGAGAGGCCAAAAACATTCAGTACTTC.

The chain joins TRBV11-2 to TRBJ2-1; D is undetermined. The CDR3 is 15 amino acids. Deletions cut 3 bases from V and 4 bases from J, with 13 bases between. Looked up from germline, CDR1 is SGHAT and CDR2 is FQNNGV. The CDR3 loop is CASSLVTTHYNEQFF. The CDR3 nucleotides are TGTGCCAGCAGCTTGGTTACCACACATTACAATGAGCAGTTCTTC.

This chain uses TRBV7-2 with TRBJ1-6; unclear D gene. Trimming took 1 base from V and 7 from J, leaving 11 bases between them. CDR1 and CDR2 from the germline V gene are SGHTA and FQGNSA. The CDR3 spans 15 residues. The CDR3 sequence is CASSLGVLSNSPLHF. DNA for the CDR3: TGTGCCAGCAGCTTAGGGGTACTCTCCAATTCACCCCTCCACTTT.

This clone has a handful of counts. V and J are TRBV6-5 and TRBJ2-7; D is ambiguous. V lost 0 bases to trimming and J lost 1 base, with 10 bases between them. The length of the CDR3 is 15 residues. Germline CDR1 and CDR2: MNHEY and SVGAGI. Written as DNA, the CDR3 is TGTGCCAGCAGTTACTCCCCGTTCACTTCCTACGAGCAGTACTTC. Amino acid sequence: CASSYSPFTSYEQYF.

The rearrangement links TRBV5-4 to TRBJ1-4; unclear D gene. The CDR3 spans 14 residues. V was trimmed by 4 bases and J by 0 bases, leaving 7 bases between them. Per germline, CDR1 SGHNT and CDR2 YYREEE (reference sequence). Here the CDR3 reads CASSLRATNEKLFF. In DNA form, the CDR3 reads TGTGCCAGCAGCCTTCGGGCAACTAATGAAAAACTGTTTTTT.

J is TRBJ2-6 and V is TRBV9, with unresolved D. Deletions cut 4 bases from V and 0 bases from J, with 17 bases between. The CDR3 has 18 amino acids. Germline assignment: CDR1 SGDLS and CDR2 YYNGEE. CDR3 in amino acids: CASSPRLNPYSGANVLTF. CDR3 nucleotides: TGTGCCAGCAGCCCCCGTTTGAACCCTTACTCTGGGGCCAACGTCCTGACTTTC. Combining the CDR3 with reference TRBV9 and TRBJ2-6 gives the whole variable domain DSGVTQTPKHLITATGQRVTLRCSPRSGDLSVYWYQQSLDQGLQFLIQYYNGEERAKGNILERFSAQQFPDLHSELNLSSLELGDSALYFCASSPRLNPYSGANVLTFGAGSRLTVL.

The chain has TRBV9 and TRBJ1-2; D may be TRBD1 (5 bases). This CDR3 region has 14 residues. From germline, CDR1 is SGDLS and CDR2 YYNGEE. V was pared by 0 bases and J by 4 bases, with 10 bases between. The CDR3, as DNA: TGTGCCAGCAGCGTAGATCCGGGGGGCTATGGCTACACCTTC. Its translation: CASSVDPGGYGYTF.

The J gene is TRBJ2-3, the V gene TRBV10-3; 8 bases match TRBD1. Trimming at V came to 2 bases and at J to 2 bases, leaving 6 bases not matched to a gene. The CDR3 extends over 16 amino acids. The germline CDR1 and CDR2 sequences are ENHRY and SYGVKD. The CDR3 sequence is CAISEGTGLTTDTQYF. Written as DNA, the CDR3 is TGTGCCATCAGTGAGGGGACAGGTTTAACCACAGATACGCAGTATTTT.

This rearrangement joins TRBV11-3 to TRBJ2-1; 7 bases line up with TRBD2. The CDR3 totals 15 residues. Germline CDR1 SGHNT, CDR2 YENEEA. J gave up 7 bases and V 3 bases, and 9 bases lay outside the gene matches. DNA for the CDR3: TGTGCCAGCAGCTTCTCCGGGACGGGAGGAAATGAGCAGTTCTTC. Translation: CASSFSGTGGNEQFF. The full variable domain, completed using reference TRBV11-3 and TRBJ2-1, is EAGVVQSPRYKIIEKKQPVAFWCNPISGHNTLYWYLQNLGQGPELLIRYENEEAVDDSQLPKDRFSAERLKGVDSTLKIQPAELGDSAVYLCASSFSGTGGNEQFFGPGTRLTVL.

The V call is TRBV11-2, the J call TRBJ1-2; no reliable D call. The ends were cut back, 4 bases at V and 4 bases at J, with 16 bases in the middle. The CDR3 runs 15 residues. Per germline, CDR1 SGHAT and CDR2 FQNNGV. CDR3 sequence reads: CASSSLKSRSYGYTF. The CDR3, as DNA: TGTGCCAGCAGCTCCCTAAAGAGTCGGAGCTATGGCTACACCTTC.

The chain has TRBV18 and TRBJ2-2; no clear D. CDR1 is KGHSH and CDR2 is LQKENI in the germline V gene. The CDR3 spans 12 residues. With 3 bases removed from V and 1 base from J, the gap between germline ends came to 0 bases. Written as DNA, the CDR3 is TGTGCCAGCTCACCGAACACCGGGGAGCTGTTTTTT. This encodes CASSPNTGELFF.

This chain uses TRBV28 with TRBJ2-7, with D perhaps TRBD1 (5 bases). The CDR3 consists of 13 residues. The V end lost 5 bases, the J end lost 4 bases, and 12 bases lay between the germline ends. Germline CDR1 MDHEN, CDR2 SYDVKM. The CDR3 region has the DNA TGTGCCAGCAGTGACCAGGGTGGATACGAGCAGTACTTC. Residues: CASSDQGGYEQYF.

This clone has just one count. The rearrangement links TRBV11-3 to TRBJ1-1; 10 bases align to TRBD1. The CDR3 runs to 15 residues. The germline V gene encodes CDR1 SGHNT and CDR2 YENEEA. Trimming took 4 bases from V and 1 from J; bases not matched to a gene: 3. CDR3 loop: CASSSRTGGNTEAFF. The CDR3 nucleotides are TGTGCCAGCAGCTCACGGACAGGGGGGAACACTGAAGCTTTCTTT.

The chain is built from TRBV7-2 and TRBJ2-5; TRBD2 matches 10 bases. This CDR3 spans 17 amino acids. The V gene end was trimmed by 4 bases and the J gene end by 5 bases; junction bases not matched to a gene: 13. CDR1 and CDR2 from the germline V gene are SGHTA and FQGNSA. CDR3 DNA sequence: TGTGCCAGCAGCTCGCTGGGGGCTAGCGGGAGTGGGGAGACCCAGTACTTC. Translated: CASSSLGASGSGETQYF.

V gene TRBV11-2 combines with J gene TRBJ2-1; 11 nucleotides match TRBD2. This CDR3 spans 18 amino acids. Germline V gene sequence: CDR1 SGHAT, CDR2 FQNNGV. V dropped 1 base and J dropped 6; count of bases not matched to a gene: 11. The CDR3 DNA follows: TGTGCCAGCAGCTTAGCACGGACTAGCGGGCCAATAACCAATGAGCAGTTCTTC. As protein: CASSLARTSGPITNEQFF. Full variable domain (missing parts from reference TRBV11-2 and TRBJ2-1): EAGVAQSPRYKIIEKRQSVAFWCNPISGHATLYWYQQILGQGPKLLIQFQNNGVVDDSQLPKDRFSAERLKGVDSTLKIQPAKLEDSAVYLCASSLARTSGPITNEQFFGPGTRLTVL.

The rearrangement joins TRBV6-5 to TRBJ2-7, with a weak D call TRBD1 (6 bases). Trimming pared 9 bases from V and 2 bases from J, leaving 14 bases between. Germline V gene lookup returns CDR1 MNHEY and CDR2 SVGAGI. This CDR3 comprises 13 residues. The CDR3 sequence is CASRGTNTYEQYF. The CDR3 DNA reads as TGTGCCAGTAGGGGGACAAATACCTACGAGCAGTACTTC.

The CDR3 loop reads CASRKDTQYF. The CDR3 DNA reads as TGTGCCAGCAGGAAAGATACGCAGTATTTT. The chain carries TRBV6-1 and TRBJ2-3; D gene uncertain. Germline values: CDR1 MNHNS, CDR2 SASEGT. The CDR3 loop spans 10 amino acids. V was cut by 6 bases and J by 5 bases, with 3 bases left in between.

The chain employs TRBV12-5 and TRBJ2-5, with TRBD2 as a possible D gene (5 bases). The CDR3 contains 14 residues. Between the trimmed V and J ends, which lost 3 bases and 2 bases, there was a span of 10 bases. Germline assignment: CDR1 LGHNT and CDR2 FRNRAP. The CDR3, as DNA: TGTGCTAGTGGTTTAGGGAGTCCTCAAGAGACCCAGTACTTC. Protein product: CASGLGSPQETQYF. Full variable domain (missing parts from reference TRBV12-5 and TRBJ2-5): DARVTQTPRHKVTEMGQEVTMRCQPILGHNTVFWYRQTMMQGLELLAYFRNRAPLDDSGMPKDRFSAEMPDATLATLKIQPSEPRDSAVYFCASGLGSPQETQYFGPGTRLLVL.

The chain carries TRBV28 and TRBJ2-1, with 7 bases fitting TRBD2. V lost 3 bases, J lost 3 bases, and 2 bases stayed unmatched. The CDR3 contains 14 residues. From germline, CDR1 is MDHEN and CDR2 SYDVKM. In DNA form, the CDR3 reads TGTGCCAGCAGTTTGGGGACTAACTACAATGAGCAGTTCTTC. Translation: CASSLGTNYNEQFF. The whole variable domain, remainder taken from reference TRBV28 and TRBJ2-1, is DVKVTQSSRYLVKRTGEKVFLECVQDMDHENMFWYRQDPGLGLRLIYFSYDVKMKEKGDIPEGYSVSREKKERFSLILESASTNQTSMYLCASSLGTNYNEQFFGPGTRLTVL.

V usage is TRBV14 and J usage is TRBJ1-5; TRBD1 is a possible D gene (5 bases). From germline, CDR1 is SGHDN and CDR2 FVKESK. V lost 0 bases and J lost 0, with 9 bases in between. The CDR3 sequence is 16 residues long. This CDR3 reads CASSQDRGVSNQPQHF. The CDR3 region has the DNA TGTGCCAGCAGCCAAGATCGAGGGGTTAGCAATCAGCCCCAGCATTTT. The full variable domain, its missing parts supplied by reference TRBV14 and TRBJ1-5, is EAGVTQFPSHSVIEKGQTVTLRCDPISGHDNLYWYRRVMGKEIKFLLHFVKESKQDESGMPNNRFLAERTGGTYSTLKVQPAELEDSGVYFCASSQDRGVSNQPQHFGDGTRLSIL.

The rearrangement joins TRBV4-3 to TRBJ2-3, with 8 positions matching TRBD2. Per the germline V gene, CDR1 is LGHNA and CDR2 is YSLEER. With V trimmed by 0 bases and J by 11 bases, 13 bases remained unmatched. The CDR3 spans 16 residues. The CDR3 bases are TGCGCCAGCAGCCAAGACATGGCGGGAGGCGGCCCGGGGCAGTATTTT. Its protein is CASSQDMAGGGPGQYF.

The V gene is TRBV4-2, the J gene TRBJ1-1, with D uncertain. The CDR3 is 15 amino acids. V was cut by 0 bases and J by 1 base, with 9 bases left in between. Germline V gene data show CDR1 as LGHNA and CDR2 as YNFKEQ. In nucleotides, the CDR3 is TGTGCCAGCAGCCAAGATTCCGCACAGAACACTGAAGCTTTCTTT. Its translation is CASSQDSAQNTEAFF.

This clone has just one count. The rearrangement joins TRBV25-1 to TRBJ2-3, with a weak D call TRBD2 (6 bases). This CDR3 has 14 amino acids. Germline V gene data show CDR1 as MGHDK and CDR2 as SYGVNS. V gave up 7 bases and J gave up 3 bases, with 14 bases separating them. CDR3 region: CASNSYGGTDTQYF. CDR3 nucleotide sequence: TGTGCCAGCAATTCCTACGGAGGGACAGATACGCAGTATTTT.